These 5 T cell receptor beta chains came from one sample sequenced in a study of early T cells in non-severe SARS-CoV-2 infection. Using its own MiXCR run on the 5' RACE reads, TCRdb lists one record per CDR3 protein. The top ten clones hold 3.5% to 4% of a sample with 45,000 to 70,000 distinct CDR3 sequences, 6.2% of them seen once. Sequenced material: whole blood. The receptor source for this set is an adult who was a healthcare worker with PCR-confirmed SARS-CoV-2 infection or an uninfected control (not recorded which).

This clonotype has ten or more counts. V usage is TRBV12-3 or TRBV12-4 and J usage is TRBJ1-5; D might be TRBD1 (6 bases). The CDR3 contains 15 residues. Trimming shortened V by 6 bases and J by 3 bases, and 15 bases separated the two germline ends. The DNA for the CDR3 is TGTGCCAGCAGCCCTAGGGGGGCCTTCAATCAGCCCCAGCATTTT. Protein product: CASSPRGAFNQPQHF.

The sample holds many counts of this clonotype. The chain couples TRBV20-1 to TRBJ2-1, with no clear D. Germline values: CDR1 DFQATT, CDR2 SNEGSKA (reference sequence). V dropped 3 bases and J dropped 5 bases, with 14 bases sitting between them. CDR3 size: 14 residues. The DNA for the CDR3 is TGCAGTGCTAGGTCGGTTTCGGCCGACAATGAGCAGTTCTTC. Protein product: CSARSVSADNEQFF.

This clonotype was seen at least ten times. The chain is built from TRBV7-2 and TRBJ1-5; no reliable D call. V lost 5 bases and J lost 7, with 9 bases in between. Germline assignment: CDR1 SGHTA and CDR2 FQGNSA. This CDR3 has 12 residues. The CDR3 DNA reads TGTGCCAGCAGCCTATACCCCCAGCCCCAGCATTTT. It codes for CASSLYPQPQHF.

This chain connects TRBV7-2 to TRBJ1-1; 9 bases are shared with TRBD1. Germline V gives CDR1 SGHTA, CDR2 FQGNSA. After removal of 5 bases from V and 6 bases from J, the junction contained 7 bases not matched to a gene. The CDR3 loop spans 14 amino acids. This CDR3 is CASSPRDRVAEAFF. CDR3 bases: TGTGCCAGCAGCCCCAGGGACAGGGTAGCTGAAGCTTTCTTT.

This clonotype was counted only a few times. CDR3 DNA sequence: TGTGCCATCAGTGAGACGGCAGCCGGTTATCAGCCCCAGCATTTT. Residues: CAISETAAGYQPQHF. The gene calls are TRBV10-3 and TRBJ1-5; D gene uncertain. The CDR3 spans 15 residues. Between the trimmed V and J ends, which lost 2 bases and 5 bases, there was a span of 13 bases. Germline CDR1 ENHRY, CDR2 SYGVKD.